These 30 T cell receptor beta chains came from one sample sequenced in a study of molecular identifiers for immune sequencing clone quantification. TCRdb called the PCR reads again in MiXCR, with one record for every CDR3 protein. The sample shows more than 300,000 distinct CDR3 sequences, 20% to 25% of them seen only once. Sequencing used naive CD8+ T cells from blood, with Jurkat cell RNA spiked in. Described subset: FACS-sorted CD8+CD4-CCR7+CD45RA+ naive T cells. The receptors were sampled from a human donor in good health. Some libraries in this study had Jurkat cell RNA spiked in.

On this clonotype: This may arise from a read error, as a much more abundant clone is one base away. The chain has TRBV19 and TRBJ2-7; tentative D call: TRBD1 (6 bases). Germline CDR1 is LNHDA and CDR2 is SQIVND (reference sequence). CDR3 length equals 17 residues. The CDR3 sequence is CASCIGGWAEGSYEQYF. The CDR3 DNA is TGTGCCAGTTGTATAGGGGGTTGGGCTGAAGGATCCTACGAGCAGTACTTC. The full variable domain, rest sourced from reference TRBV19 and TRBJ2-7, is DGGITQSPKYLFRKEGQNVTLSCEQNLNHDAMYWYRQDPGQGLRLIYYSQIVNDFQKGDIAEGYSVSREKKESFPLTVTSAQKNPTAFYLCASCIGGWAEGSYEQYFGPGTRLTVT.

Turning to this clonotype: A much larger clone lies one base from this, so it may be a read error. CDR3 bases: TGTGCCAGTAAATCGGGGGATAGGCGGACTGAAGCTTTCTTT. Translating gives CASKSGDRRTEAFF. This chain uses TRBV19 with TRBJ1-1; a weak D match, TRBD1 (5 bases). Trimming left V 7 bases short and J 5 bases short, with 17 bases between. Germline V CDR1 and CDR2: LNHDA, SQIVND (reference sequence). The length of the CDR3 is 14 residues.

As regards this clonotype: A clone one base away is much larger, so this may be a read error. The chain is built from TRBV30 and TRBJ1-5; D not resolved. V lost 0 bases, J lost 5 bases, and 14 bases lay in between. The CDR3 runs 15 residues. Germline-derived CDR1 and CDR2 are GTSNPN and SVGIG (reference sequence). CDR3 DNA sequence: TGTGCCTGGAGTGTTGGTTCGGCCTGGGATCAGCCCCAGCATTTT. Encoded protein: CAWSVGSAWDQPQHF.

Note on this clonotype: A read error is possible here, since a much larger clone lies one base away. The chain recombines TRBV9 with TRBJ2-1; TRBD1 matches 11 bases. The CDR3 contains 15 residues. Looked up from germline, CDR1 is SGDLS and CDR2 is YYNGEE. DNA for the CDR3: TGTGCCAGCAGCGTAGAGGGACAGGGGGGCAATGGGCAGTTCTTC. This gives the protein CASSVEGQGGNGQFF.

This clonotype was seen repeatedly, ten times or more. V and J are TRBV28 and TRBJ1-1; tentative D call: TRBD1 (6 bases). V lost 2 bases to trimming and J lost 3 bases, with 10 bases between them. The germline CDR1 and CDR2 sequences are MDHEN and SYDVKM. The length of the CDR3 is 14 residues. DNA of the CDR3: TGTGCCAGCAGTTTAACGGCAGGGGACACTGAAGCTTTCTTT. Translated, it gives CASSLTAGDTEAFF. Based on the CDR3 plus reference TRBV28 and TRBJ1-1, the full variable domain is DVKVTQSSRYLVKRTGEKVFLECVQDMDHENMFWYRQDPGLGLRLIYFSYDVKMKEKGDIPEGYSVSREKKERFSLILESASTNQTSMYLCASSLTAGDTEAFFGQGTRLTVV.

The chain couples TRBV20-1 to TRBJ2-7; TRBD1 agrees at 9 bases. V was clipped by 5 bases and J by 4 bases; unmatched bases: 6. CDR3 length equals 13 residues. Germline CDR1 reads DFQATT; CDR2 reads SNEGSKA (reference sequence). This chain's CDR3 is CSALADRGYEQYF. CDR3 in DNA: TGCAGTGCTTTAGCCGACAGGGGGTACGAGCAGTACTTC.

The V gene is TRBV6-2 or TRBV6-3, the J gene TRBJ2-6; no reliable D call. Germline V CDR1 and CDR2: MNHEY, SVGEGT. The length of the CDR3 is 16 residues. Trimming removed 2 bases from V and 1 base from J, with 9 bases in between. The CDR3 is CASSYPVLSGANVLTF. CDR3 nucleotide sequence: TGTGCCAGCAGTTACCCCGTATTGTCTGGGGCCAACGTCCTGACTTTC.

This clonotype was seen a handful of times. V gene TRBV4-3 combines with J gene TRBJ2-7; a possible D gene is TRBD2 (5 bases). CDR3 length equals 16 residues. The germline V gene encodes CDR1 LGHNA and CDR2 YSLEER. Trimming pared 0 bases from V and 2 bases from J, leaving 14 bases between. The CDR3 loop reads CASSQERTLPPYEQYF. Here the CDR3 DNA reads TGCGCCAGCAGCCAAGAACGGACTCTGCCTCCCTACGAGCAGTACTTC.

Ten or more counts support this clonotype. The chain uses TRBV7-2 and TRBJ1-1; D call uncertain. Germline lookup yields CDR1 SGHTA and CDR2 FQGNSA. Trimming took 3 bases from V and 6 from J, leaving 11 bases between them. This CDR3 is 13 amino acids long. The CDR3 region is CASSFLQVSEAFF. The CDR3 coding sequence is TGTGCCAGCAGCTTTCTTCAGGTCTCTGAAGCTTTCTTT.

This clonotype was recorded at least ten times. This rearrangement joins TRBV6-6 to TRBJ1-1; D remains ambiguous. V shed 9 bases and J shed 1 base, with 24 bases lying between them. Germline CDR1 MNHNY, CDR2 SVGAGI (reference sequence). This CDR3 is 17 amino acids long. This CDR3 reads CASPSSVLPPGNTEAFF. The CDR3 DNA is TGTGCCAGTCCATCCTCCGTGCTACCACCTGGGAACACTGAAGCTTTCTTT.

Comments on this clonotype: This may be a read error, as it is one base from a much larger clone. The V call is TRBV29-1, the J call TRBJ1-1, with D unclear. Germline CDR1 reads SQVTM; CDR2 reads ANQGSEA. The CDR3 is 11 residues long. Here the CDR3 DNA reads TGCAGCGTTTATATGAACACTGAAGCTCTCTTT. This codes for CSVYMNTEALF.

The count of this clonotype is one. A much larger clone lies one base from this, so it may be a read error. The J gene is TRBJ2-1, the V gene TRBV29-1, with 16 bases fitting TRBD2. V lost 7 bases, J lost 10 bases, and 7 bases stayed unmatched. The CDR3 is made up of 14 amino acids. In germline, CDR1 is SQVTM, CDR2 ANQGSEA. DNA for the CDR3: TGCAGCGGAGGGACTAGCGGGAGGGCGAACGAGCAGTTCTTC. Translating gives CSGGTSGRANEQFF.

At least ten counts were recorded for this clonotype. This rearrangement joins TRBV5-4 to TRBJ1-1; D possibly corresponds to TRBD1 (5 bases). This CDR3 region has 16 residues. The V end lost 0 bases, the J end lost 6 bases, and 18 bases lay between the germline ends. The germline gives CDR1 SGHNT, CDR2 YYREEE (reference sequence). As DNA, the CDR3 is TGTGCCAGCAGCTTGGCCCCCGGGACCCCAGCGGCTGAAGCTTTCTTT. It is translated as CASSLAPGTPAAEAFF.

There are many counts of this clonotype. The rearrangement uses TRBV7-9 and TRBJ2-2; the D is unclear. Germline V gene sequence: CDR1 SEHNR, CDR2 FQNEAQ (reference sequence). This CDR3 is 14 amino acids long. V dropped 4 bases and J dropped 10 bases, with 16 bases sitting between them. CDR3 in amino acids: CASSSLPHSEELFF. The CDR3, as DNA: TGTGCCAGCAGCTCACTCCCCCATTCGGAGGAGCTGTTTTTT.

This clonotype showed up many times. The chain recombines TRBV14 with TRBJ2-6; D unresolved. Germline CDR1 SGHDN, CDR2 FVKESK. The CDR3 has 17 amino acids. Trimming left V 0 bases short and J 4 bases short, with 13 bases between. CDR3 sequence reads: CASSQDNPRRGANVLTF. The CDR3 region has the DNA TGTGCCAGCAGCCAAGATAATCCCCGGAGAGGGGCCAACGTCCTGACTTTC.

The sample holds many counts of this clonotype. The chain has TRBV4-1 and TRBJ2-7; 10 nucleotides align to TRBD1. The CDR3 contains 15 residues. From germline, CDR1 is MGHRA and CDR2 YSYEKL. J gave up 4 bases and V 0 bases, and 3 bases lay outside the gene matches. The CDR3 loop is CASSQERTGGYEQYF. The CDR3 DNA sequence: TGCGCCAGCAGCCAAGAGAGGACAGGGGGGTACGAGCAGTACTTC.

This clonotype was seen only once. Just one base apart from a much larger clone, this may be a read error. The rearrangement joins TRBV14 to TRBJ1-6; no clear D. Trimming cost V 6 bases and J 9 bases, with 9 bases left between them. Germline-derived CDR1 and CDR2 are SGHDN and FVKESK. This CDR3 has 12 amino acids. CDR3 nucleotides: TGTGCCAGCAGGGGAGGGTCTTCACCCCTCCACTTT. The encoded protein is CASRGGSSPLHF.

There are many counts of this clonotype. V gene TRBV9 combines with J gene TRBJ2-3; possibly TRBD2 for D (5 bases). Germline values: CDR1 SGDLS, CDR2 YYNGEE. The germline V and J ends were trimmed by 4 bases and 8 bases, with 11 bases remaining between them. The CDR3 length is 12 residues. The CDR3 here is CASSPDSRTQYF. The CDR3 DNA follows: TGTGCCAGCAGCCCGGACTCCCGTACGCAGTATTTT.

This chain uses TRBV9 with TRBJ2-7; D is unclear. V shed 0 bases and J shed 0 bases, with 13 bases lying between them. From germline, CDR1 is SGDLS and CDR2 YYNGEE. This CDR3 contains 16 residues. The CDR3 region is CASSVAVTQSSYEQYF. The CDR3 DNA sequence: TGTGCCAGCAGCGTAGCGGTGACGCAGAGCTCCTACGAGCAGTACTTC.

About this clonotype: A much larger clonotype is one base distant, so this may be a read error. The rearrangement links TRBV2 to TRBJ2-3, with 8 bases lining up with TRBD2. The J segment lost 4 bases and the V segment lost 5 bases, leaving 8 bases of the junction unmatched. Germline CDR1 SNHLY, CDR2 FYNNEI. CDR3 size: 15 residues. The CDR3 reads CASSQGAGVSDTQYF. DNA of the CDR3: TGTGCCAGCAGTCAGGGAGCGGGAGTTTCAGATACGCAGTATTTT.

In this sample, this clonotype turned up many times. This chain uses TRBV27 with TRBJ1-5; TRBD1 agrees at 9 bases. CDR1 MNHEY and CDR2 SMNVEV come from the germline V gene (reference sequence). V trimming: 1 base; J trimming: 4 bases; junction bases outside the gene matches: 2. This CDR3 spans 15 amino acids. The CDR3 DNA reads as TGTGCCAGCAGTTTATACAGGGGGCTAAATCAGCCCCAGCATTTT. It translates to CASSLYRGLNQPQHF.

This clonotype was found many times. The chain joins TRBV28 to TRBJ2-5; TRBD1 aligns across 7 bases. The V gene's germline CDR1 is MDHEN and CDR2 SYDVKM. This CDR3 spans 15 amino acids. V lost 4 bases to trimming and J lost 0 bases; unmatched junction nucleotides: 5. CDR3 sequence: CASSYPGQHQETQYF. The CDR3 bases are TGTGCCAGCAGTTATCCGGGACAGCACCAAGAGACCCAGTACTTC.

This clonotype was observed many times. This rearrangement joins TRBV4-1 to TRBJ2-1; 10 positions agree with TRBD2. Germline V gene sequence: CDR1 MGHRA, CDR2 YSYEKL. J lost 10 bases, V lost 4 bases, and 10 bases had no gene match. This CDR3 is built from 15 residues. The CDR3 sequence: CASSPPSGGAGEQFF. In DNA form, the CDR3 reads TGCGCCAGCAGCCCGCCGAGCGGGGGGGCCGGGGAGCAGTTCTTC.

V gene TRBV6-5 combines with J gene TRBJ1-4; TRBD1 matches at 8 bases. The germline CDR1 and CDR2 sequences are MNHEY and SVGAGI. This CDR3 is 16 amino acids long. CDR3 in amino acids: CAAAKGRGRTNEKLFF. The CDR3 coding sequence is TGTGCTGCAGCTAAGGGCAGGGGGCGAACTAATGAAAAACTGTTTTTT.

This clonotype has only a few counts. One junction end does not reproduce the germline sequence, and a read error may be involved. This chain links TRBV20-1 with TRBJ2-2; 10 bases fit TRBD1. The CDR3 runs to 16 residues. Germline assignment: CDR1 DFQATT and CDR2 SNEGSKA (reference sequence). CDR3 sequence (DNA): TGCAGTGCTGCTCAACGGGACAGGGGTCTTGCCGGGGAGCTGGTTTTC. It specifies CSAAQRDRGLAGELVF.

At least ten counts were recorded for this clonotype. The rearrangement links TRBV4-3 to TRBJ2-7; possible D gene TRBD2, 5 bases. The CDR3 spans 12 residues. CDR1 and CDR2 from the germline V gene are LGHNA and YSLEER. Trimming took off 4 bases at V and 7 bases at J, with 11 bases between the two ends. CDR3 bases: TGCGCCAGCAGCCTCCATCGAGGGGAGCAGTACTTC. It is translated as CASSLHRGEQYF.

This clonotype was seen ten or more times. V gene TRBV27 combines with J gene TRBJ2-7; no firm D call. The germline gives CDR1 MNHEY, CDR2 SMNVEV (reference sequence). The CDR3 contains 16 residues. Trimming took 0 bases from V and 0 from J, leaving 12 bases between them. The CDR3 coding sequence is TGTGCCAGCAGTTTATCGTGGACCCAGCTCTCCTACGAGCAGTACTTC. It is translated as CASSLSWTQLSYEQYF.

With respect to this clonotype: This could be a read error, since a much larger clone is one nucleotide away. The V and J genes are TRBV7-9 and TRBJ1-1; D remains unclear. V lost 5 bases to trimming and J lost 5 bases, with 3 bases between them. CDR3 length: 10 amino acids. Looked up from germline, CDR1 is SEHNR and CDR2 is FQNEAQ (reference sequence). The CDR3 bases are TGTGCCAGCAGCCGGACTGAAGCTTTCTTT. Its protein product is CASSRTEAFF. Full variable domain (rest looked up from reference TRBV7-9 and TRBJ1-1): DTGVSQNPRHKITKRGQNVTFRCDPISEHNRLYWYRQTLGQGPEFLTYFQNEAQLEKSRLLSDRFSAERPKGSFSTLEIQRTEQGDSAMYLCASSRTEAFFGQGTRLTVV.

Many counts were recorded for this clonotype. This chain connects TRBV12-3 or TRBV12-4 to TRBJ2-7; 10 bases map to TRBD2. The CDR3 totals 15 residues. Trimming at V came to 7 bases and at J to 0 bases, leaving 6 bases not matched to a gene. The CDR3 spells CASTWSGGASYEQYF. CDR3 in DNA: TGTGCCAGCACCTGGAGCGGGGGGGCCTCCTACGAGCAGTACTTC.

This clonotype was counted at least ten times. The chain employs TRBV28 and TRBJ2-7, with TRBD2 matching 10 bases. This CDR3 comprises 14 residues. J lost 3 bases, V lost 3 bases, and 2 bases had no gene match. Germline V gives CDR1 MDHEN, CDR2 SYDVKM. The CDR3 DNA reads TGTGCCAGCAGTTTCCAGCGGGGGGGCTACGAGCAGTACTTC. The encoded protein is CASSFQRGGYEQYF.